Shown below are 31 T cell receptor beta chains from a single sample sequenced in a study of Ad26.COV2.S vaccination and SARS-CoV-2 variants. Indicated treatment: around 19 received Ad26.COV2.S at low or high dose, single or two shots; 5 received placebo; per-sample allocation not given. Vaccine and placebo recipients were sampled on day 63 after the first injection. The protocol was immunoSEQ multiplex PCR, while the TCRdb copy is restricted to in-frame clones and leaves out a portion. Of fewer than 400,000 clones listed, around 89% are singletons. Sequencing was performed on peripheral blood, taken in a trial of Ad26.COV2.S vaccine versus placebo. The receptors shown here come from a person between 18 and 60 years old who received the Ad26.COV2.S COVID-19 vaccine or a placebo.

This clone was detected only a few times. The V and J genes are TRBV6-5 and TRBJ1-1; no clear D. Germline CDR1 reads MNHEY; CDR2 reads SVGAGI. Trimming stripped 6 bases from V and 1 base from J, with 12 bases between. The CDR3 covers 14 residues. DNA for the CDR3: TGTGCCAGCAGGGGCTCTGGATGGAACACTGAAGCTTTCTTT. This sequence encodes CASRGSGWNTEAFF.

J is TRBJ1-3 and V is TRBV10-3, with D uncertain. CDR3 size: 14 residues. The V gene lost 8 bases and the J gene lost 0 bases, with 11 bases spanning the gap. Per the germline V gene, CDR1 is ENHRY and CDR2 is SYGVKD. The DNA of the CDR3 is TGTGCCATCCGAGAACTAGGCTCTGGAAACACCATATATTTT. Translation gives CAIRELGSGNTIYF.

This clone has a single count. The J gene is TRBJ2-1, the V gene TRBV27; D gene unclear. Germline V gene data show CDR1 as MNHEY and CDR2 as SMNVEV (reference sequence). The CDR3 has 11 residues. The CDR3 DNA is TGTGCTGTGAGCTCCTACAATGAGCAGTTCTTC. It specifies CAVSSYNEQFF.

The chain recombines TRBV4-3 with TRBJ2-2; 9 positions match TRBD2. This CDR3 has 18 residues. Trimming cost V 0 bases and J 0 bases; bases outside gene matches: 5. Germline-derived CDR1 and CDR2 are LGHNA and YSLEER. CDR3 loop: CASSQDPAGGTNTGELFF. As DNA, the CDR3 is TGCGCCAGCAGCCAAGATCCAGCGGGAGGTACGAACACCGGGGAGCTGTTTTTT.

The chain couples TRBV7-9 to TRBJ1-6, with D possibly being TRBD1 (5 bases). The CDR3 runs 15 residues. The V gene's germline CDR1 is SEHNR and CDR2 FQNEAQ (reference sequence). The V and J ends lost 3 bases and 2 bases respectively, with 8 bases between them. The CDR3 is CASSLGRTYNSPLHF. DNA of the CDR3: TGTGCCAGCAGCTTGGGACGGACCTATAATTCACCCCTCCACTTT.

The chain has TRBV5-1 and TRBJ1-1, with D unresolved. Germline CDR1 is SGHRS and CDR2 is YFSETQ. Between the trimmed V and J ends, which lost 0 bases and 5 bases, there was a span of 5 bases. This CDR3 is built from 12 residues. The CDR3 nucleotides read TGCGCCAGCAGCTTGGGAACAACTGAAGCTTTCTTT. Protein sequence: CASSLGTTEAFF. The variable domain in full, completed from reference TRBV5-1 and TRBJ1-1, reads KAGVTQTPRYLIKTRGQQVTLSCSPISGHRSVSWYQQTPGQGLQFLFEYFSETQRNKGNFPGRFSGRQFSNSRSEMNVSTLELGDSALYLCASSLGTTEAFFGQGTRLTVV.

This clone was seen only a few times. The gene calls are TRBV7-3 and TRBJ1-6; D remains ambiguous. Germline V lookup: CDR1 SGHTA, CDR2 FQGTGA. V dropped 3 bases and J dropped 7 bases, with 10 bases sitting between them. This CDR3 region has 14 residues. In nucleotides, the CDR3 is TGTGCCAGCAGCTTGGTGTCGCTCAATTCACCCCTCCACTTT. It translates to CASSLVSLNSPLHF.

This clone was counted between two and nine times. The chain joins TRBV5-1 to TRBJ1-2; D not certain. The CDR3 is 15 amino acids. Germline V lookup: CDR1 SGHRS, CDR2 YFSETQ. V was shortened by 0 bases and J by 4 bases, with 13 bases between the two germline ends. The CDR3 region has the DNA TGCGCCAGCAGCTTGGAAAATGTTGGTGGCTATGGCTACACCTTC. Its protein product is CASSLENVGGYGYTF.

The chain recombines TRBV6-2 or TRBV6-3 with TRBJ1-5; 10 bases agree with TRBD1. The CDR3 is 15 amino acids. Trimming at V came to 6 bases and at J to 7 bases, leaving 9 bases not matched to a gene. Germline loops: CDR1 MNHEY, CDR2 SVGEGT. The CDR3 DNA reads TGTGCCAGCAGACCTTCGGGACAGGGGAACCAGCCCCAGCATTTT. It yields the protein CASRPSGQGNQPQHF.

J is TRBJ2-1 and V is TRBV11-2; 8 nucleotides align to TRBD2. CDR1 is SGHAT, CDR2 FQNNGV, per germline. J lost 0 bases, V lost 1 base, and 2 bases had no gene match. This CDR3 comprises 16 residues. This CDR3 is CASSLVAGSSYNEQFF. The CDR3 nucleotides are TGTGCCAGCAGCTTAGTAGCGGGATCCTCCTACAATGAGCAGTTCTTC.

The chain is built from TRBV3-1 (or the pseudogene TRBV3-2) and TRBJ2-5, with 10 nucleotides matching TRBD2. The CDR3 extends over 20 amino acids. The trim removed 2 bases at V and 3 bases at J, leaving 18 bases unmatched. Germline assignment: CDR1 LGHDT and CDR2 YNNKEL (reference sequence). The CDR3 region is CASSQSPTLSGLASKETQYF. In nucleotides, the CDR3 is TGTGCCAGCAGCCAATCCCCCACCCTCTCGGGACTAGCGAGTAAAGAGACCCAGTACTTC.

The rearrangement links TRBV7-2 to TRBJ2-5; possibly TRBD1 for D (5 bases). Germline V gene sequence: CDR1 SGHTA, CDR2 FQGNSA. There are 14 residues in the CDR3. V was cut by 4 bases and J by 1 base, with 10 bases left in between. This chain's CDR3 is CASSWQGSQETQYF. The CDR3 nucleotides are TGTGCCAGCAGCTGGCAGGGCAGCCAAGAGACCCAGTACTTC. The full variable domain, in which reference TRBV7-2 and TRBJ2-5 provide the parts outside the CDR3, is GAGVSQSPSNKVTEKGKDVELRCDPISGHTALYWYRQSLGQGLEFLIYFQGNSAPDKSGLPSDRFSAERTGGSVSTLTIQRTQQEDSAVYLCASSWQGSQETQYFGPGTRLLVL.

J is TRBJ2-1 and V is TRBV2; 13 bases align to TRBD2. CDR1 is SNHLY, CDR2 FYNNEI, per germline. The J segment lost 8 bases and the V segment lost 6 bases, leaving 7 bases of the junction unmatched. The CDR3 has 15 amino acids. DNA for the CDR3: TGTGCCAGCAGCAGGACTAGCGGGAGTGACCATGAGCAGTTCTTC. This encodes CASSRTSGSDHEQFF.

The V and J genes are TRBV4-1 and TRBJ2-7, with TRBD1 identical over 10 bases. Germline trimming cut 4 bases from V and 3 bases from J; bases unmatched to any gene: 9. CDR3 length: 16 residues. The germline CDR1 and CDR2 sequences are MGHRA and YSYEKL. CDR3 sequence (DNA): TGCGCCAGCAGCCGTCTAGGGGGACAGGGGAGCTACGAGCAGTACTTC. Translating it yields CASSRLGGQGSYEQYF.

The chain employs TRBV18 and TRBJ2-2; 7 nucleotides match TRBD2. From germline, CDR1 is KGHSH and CDR2 LQKENI. The CDR3 spans 17 residues. The trim removed 3 bases at V and 1 base at J, leaving 8 bases unmatched. As DNA, the CDR3 is TGTGCCAGCTCACCTTTTCGACTAGCCGAGAACACCGGGGAGCTGTTTTTT. Residues: CASSPFRLAENTGELFF.

V usage is TRBV11-1 and J usage is TRBJ1-1; a possible D gene is TRBD1 (6 bases). The germline gives CDR1 SGHAT, CDR2 FQDESV (reference sequence). The CDR3 runs 12 residues. V shed 5 bases and J shed 9 bases, with 13 bases lying between them. DNA for the CDR3: TGTGCCAGCAGCCGGGGGGGGACAAAAGCTTTCTTT. Its translation is CASSRGGTKAFF.

This sequence joins TRBV7-8 and TRBJ2-7, with TRBD2 matching over 7 bases. The CDR3 sequence is 14 residues long. Looked up from germline, CDR1 is SGHVS and CDR2 is FQNEAQ. V shed 1 base and J 4 bases; nucleotides not matched to a gene: 4. As DNA, the CDR3 is TGTGCCAGCAGCTTAGGAGCGGGGAGTTACGAGCAGTACTTC. Translated, it gives CASSLGAGSYEQYF.

This chain joins TRBV5-1 and TRBJ2-3; D is unresolved. This CDR3 is built from 15 residues. Germline V gives CDR1 SGHRS, CDR2 YFSETQ. Between the trimmed V and J ends, which lost 2 bases and 0 bases, there was a span of 10 bases. CDR3 bases: TGCGCCAGCAGCTTCTGGGAAAGGAGCACAGATACGCAGTATTTT. This sequence encodes CASSFWERSTDTQYF. Variable domain in full (rest from reference TRBV5-1 and TRBJ2-3): KAGVTQTPRYLIKTRGQQVTLSCSPISGHRSVSWYQQTPGQGLQFLFEYFSETQRNKGNFPGRFSGRQFSNSRSEMNVSTLELGDSALYLCASSFWERSTDTQYFGPGTRLTVL.

J is TRBJ2-7 and V is TRBV19, with 13 bases identical to TRBD2. The CDR3 is made up of 14 amino acids. The junction had 0 bases not matched to a gene; V was cut back by 6 bases and J by 1 base. Germline CDR1 LNHDA, CDR2 SQIVND (reference sequence). Here the CDR3 reads CASRGLAGSYEQYF. The CDR3 DNA follows: TGTGCCAGTAGGGGACTAGCGGGATCCTACGAGCAGTACTTC.

The J gene is TRBJ1-5, the V gene TRBV7-9; TRBD1 is a possible D gene (6 bases). CDR3 size: 13 residues. V was cut by 1 base and J by 9 bases, with 10 bases left in between. The V gene's germline CDR1 is SEHNR and CDR2 FQNEAQ (reference sequence). The CDR3 DNA reads TGTGCCAGCAGCTTAGAGGGAGGGGGGCCCCAGCATTTT. Encoded protein: CASSLEGGGPQHF.

Points on this clone: Sequence at one end of the junction differs from germline and may be a read error. The chain couples TRBV11-3 to TRBJ2-5; D unclear. The CDR3 sequence is 13 residues long. The germline CDR1 and CDR2 sequences are SGHNT and YENEEA. For the CDR3, the DNA is TGTGCCAGCAGCACCCTCCACGGTCGCCCCCAAGACTTC. It encodes CASSTLHGRPQDF.

This chain's CDR3 is CASSRNTGVGEQFF. CDR3 nucleotides: TGTGCCAGCAGTAGAAACACAGGGGTAGGTGAGCAGTTCTTC. The chain carries TRBV28 and TRBJ2-1, with TRBD1 matching 7 bases. The germline gives CDR1 MDHEN, CDR2 SYDVKM. This CDR3 comprises 14 residues. The V and J ends lost 5 bases and 9 bases, in that order; junction bases with no gene match: 10.

Regarding this clone: The sample has other DNA sequences that encode this CDR3 too. The CDR3 DNA sequence: TGTGCCAGCAGCCCGGGACAGGGCTCTGGAAACACCATATATTTT. Translated, it gives CASSPGQGSGNTIYF. The gene calls are TRBV9 and TRBJ1-3, with 9 bases that match TRBD1. CDR3 length equals 15 residues. Germline-derived CDR1 and CDR2 are SGDLS and YYNGEE. After removal of 4 bases from V and 0 bases from J, the junction contained 2 bases not matched to a gene.

This sequence joins TRBV29-1 and TRBJ1-1, with TRBD1 as a possible D gene (5 bases). Between the trimmed V and J ends, which lost 7 bases and 4 bases, there was a span of 13 bases. CDR3 size: 12 residues. CDR1 is SQVTM, CDR2 ANQGSEA, per germline. CDR3: CSAWSGATEAFF. For the CDR3, the DNA is TGCAGCGCCTGGTCCGGGGCCACTGAAGCTTTCTTT.

V is TRBV4-1 and J is TRBJ2-5, with 9 positions matching TRBD2. The CDR3 runs 17 residues. With 0 bases clipped from V and 5 bases from J, the junction kept 10 bases outside the gene matches. Germline V gives CDR1 MGHRA, CDR2 YSYEKL. As DNA, the CDR3 is TGCGCCAGCAGCCAAGATCGGGAGACTAGCGGTTGGGAGACCCAGTACTTC. As protein: CASSQDRETSGWETQYF.

The chain couples TRBV30 to TRBJ2-1, with TRBD2 matching 12 bases. The CDR3 covers 16 residues. Germline trimming cut 0 bases from V and 1 base from J; bases unmatched to any gene: 1. CDR1 and CDR2 from the germline V gene are GTSNPN and SVGIG (reference sequence). The CDR3 sequence is CAWSVLAGGSYNEQFF. The CDR3 bases are TGTGCCTGGAGTGTACTAGCGGGAGGTTCCTACAATGAGCAGTTCTTC. The variable domain in full, with the rest retrieved from reference TRBV30 and TRBJ2-1, is SQTIHQWPATLVQPVGSPLSLECTVEGTSNPNLYWYRQAAGRGLQLLFYSVGIGQISSEVPQNLSASRPQDRQFILSSKKLLLSDSGFYLCAWSVLAGGSYNEQFFGPGTRLTVL.

The rearrangement uses TRBV19 and TRBJ2-4; perhaps D is TRBD1 or TRBD2 (6 bases each). This CDR3 has 12 residues. Germline loops: CDR1 LNHDA, CDR2 SQIVND (reference sequence). V was shortened by 6 bases and J by 8 bases, with 11 bases between the two germline ends. This chain's CDR3 is CASSVRGDIQYF. The CDR3, as DNA: TGTGCCAGTAGCGTGAGGGGGGACATTCAGTACTTC.

The genes are TRBV4-1 and TRBJ2-5, with TRBD1 identical over 7 bases. Per the germline V gene, CDR1 is MGHRA and CDR2 is YSYEKL. The CDR3 has 15 amino acids. V shed 4 bases, J shed 5 bases, and the junction held 10 bases outside the gene matches. The CDR3 nucleotides are TGCGCCAGCAGCCGCACCTGGGGGACAGTTGAGACCCAGTACTTC. Translation: CASSRTWGTVETQYF.

The rearrangement links TRBV19 to TRBJ1-6; 8 bases map to TRBD1. CDR1 is LNHDA and CDR2 is SQIVND in the germline V gene (reference sequence). The CDR3 spans 15 residues. V lost 8 bases, J lost 7 bases, and 10 bases stayed unmatched. The CDR3 protein is CASAQDRVGNSPLHF. The CDR3 coding sequence is TGTGCCAGTGCCCAGGACAGGGTTGGAAATTCACCCCTCCACTTT.

The chain couples TRBV4-1 to TRBJ2-2; no definite D call. The V gene's germline CDR1 is MGHRA and CDR2 YSYEKL. V was shortened by 1 base and J by 4 bases, with 7 bases between the two germline ends. This CDR3 spans 14 amino acids. Here the CDR3 reads CASSQGVTTGELFF. DNA for the CDR3: TGCGCCAGCAGCCAAGGGGTTACCACCGGGGAGCTGTTTTTT.

The chain joins TRBV21-1 to TRBJ2-2; TRBD2 reflects the table's D call only, with no check against the DNA. TRBV21-1 is assigned pseudogene status. This CDR3 is 16 amino acids long. CDR3 DNA sequence: TGTGCCAGCAGCAAAGTAGGCCCCCGGGGCACCGGGGAGCTGTTTTTT. It specifies CASSKVGPRGTGELFF.